The 8 T cell receptor beta chains given below trace back to one sample, sequenced in a study of T cell clonotyping in hematopoietic cell transplantation (dated by TCRdb to 2020 to 2022). The library was prepared using the immunoSEQ multiplex PCR assay. Held by TCRdb, this immuneACCESS table contains in-frame sequences only and omits some clones. Under half of the omission traces to an unresolved V gene where checked; the cause of the rest is unknown. The sample data list about 15,000 clones, and approximately 87% of these were observed just once. Clones ranked in the top ten supply more than 3.5% of the sample. The time point label, read with the paper, signifies: 100 days after allo-HCT. The sequencing here drew on PBMCs, taken 100 days after allogeneic stem cell transplant. These receptor sequences come from a male patient between 55 and 70 years old who had an allogeneic stem cell transplant from a related donor, so the T cells may come from the graft donor. Some clones in this sample may be carry-over from other donors' samples.

This clone was observed a few times. CDR3 in amino acids: CASSLEGGSYEQYF. Here the CDR3 DNA reads TGTGCCAGCAGCCTGGAGGGGGGCTCCTACGAGCAGTACTTC. The chain uses TRBV5-6 and TRBJ2-7; TRBD1 or TRBD2 may be the D gene (6 bases each). The V end was cut by 4 bases, the J end by 0 bases, with 11 bases between. The CDR3 runs to 14 residues. Per the germline V gene, CDR1 is SGHDT and CDR2 is YYEEEE.

This clone was detected only once. The chain combines TRBV10-1 with TRBJ2-6, with no clear D. With 2 bases removed from V and 4 bases from J, the gap between germline ends came to 21 bases. The CDR3 has 19 residues. Germline loops: CDR1 WNHNN, CDR2 SYGVQD (reference sequence). The CDR3 loop reads CASSEPPRSAWGGANVLTF. CDR3 DNA sequence: TGCGCCAGCAGTGAGCCCCCCCGCAGTGCCTGGGGAGGGGCCAACGTCCTGACTTTC.

This chain joins TRBV5-1 and TRBJ1-3; 7 nucleotides line up with TRBD1. The germline V gene has CDR1 SGHRS and CDR2 YFSETQ. J lost 2 bases, V lost 0 bases, and 5 bases had no gene match. The CDR3 covers 16 residues. The CDR3, as DNA: TGCGCCAGCAGCTTGGGGCCAGGGGGAACTGGAAACACCATATATTTT. Its protein product is CASSLGPGGTGNTIYF.

The chain uses TRBV5-1 and TRBJ2-7, with D possibly called TRBD1 or TRBD2 (5 bases each). Germline assignment: CDR1 SGHRS and CDR2 YFSETQ. This CDR3 has 17 residues. Trimming removed 4 bases at V and 7 bases at J, with 27 bases between. For the CDR3, the DNA is TGCGCCAGCAGCCCATTAACAGACAGCGGAGCGTATCAGGAGCAGTACTTC. Its protein product is CASSPLTDSGAYQEQYF.

This clone appeared once. The rearrangement joins TRBV28 to TRBJ2-7, with D perhaps matching TRBD1 (6 bases). Germline lookup yields CDR1 MDHEN and CDR2 SYDVKM. Trimming took off 3 bases at V and 4 bases at J, with 7 bases between the two ends. The CDR3 consists of 12 residues. Written as DNA, the CDR3 is TGTGCCAGCAGTTTCGGACAGTACGAGCAGTACTTC. Protein product: CASSFGQYEQYF.

This clone has more than one count but fewer than ten. The sample holds other DNA sequences that translate to the same CDR3. The gene calls are TRBV4-3 and TRBJ1-5; D is uncertain. Germline values: CDR1 LGHNA, CDR2 YSLEER. The CDR3 totals 13 residues. V was clipped by 1 base and J by 4 bases, with 5 bases between them. The CDR3 DNA is TGCGCCAGCAGCCAAGGGGTAAATCAGCCCCAGCATTTT. As protein: CASSQGVNQPQHF.

Remarks on this clone: At one end the junction does not follow the germline gene, possibly because of a read error. The chain carries TRBV11-3 and TRBJ1-5, with D possibly matching TRBD1 (6 bases). Germline lookup yields CDR1 SGHNT and CDR2 YENEEA. This CDR3 is built from 15 residues. Here the CDR3 reads CASSLDRGLNQPQHF. DNA of the CDR3: TGCGCCAGCAGCTTAGATCGGGGGCTCAATCAGCCCCAGCATTTT.

V and J are TRBV5-5 and TRBJ2-1; D unresolved. The length of the CDR3 is 15 residues. V shed 4 bases and J shed 0 bases, with 11 bases lying between them. CDR1 and CDR2 from the germline V gene are SGHKS and YYEKEE (reference sequence). The CDR3 nucleotides are TGTGCCAGCAGCCCCTACGAATCCTCCTACAATGAGCAGTTCTTC. It encodes CASSPYESSYNEQFF.